This TCR beta chain was found in a study of OX40 agonist ivuxolimab in advanced cancers. V lost 8 bases, J lost 4 bases, and 19 bases lay in between. Germline V lookup: CDR1 SGHVS, CDR2 FNYEAQ. This CDR3 comprises 15 residues. The data were produced by immunoSEQ multiplex PCR, yet TCRdb's version contains in-frame clones alone and is incomplete. The sample has fewer than 80,000 clones, roughly four fifths seen once; the top ten hold 9.8%. The chain links TRBV7-6 to TRBJ2-3; D perhaps matches TRBD2 (6 bases). Sequencing used CD4+ or CD8+ T cells sorted from blood, obtained in a trial of the OX40 agonist ivuxolimab. The sequence was collected from an adult with an advanced solid tumor such as melanoma, head and neck, liver or kidney cancer. CDR3 bases: TGTGCCAGCGAGCGCGGGACCAAAGGTGCAGATACGCAGTATTTT. Translating gives CASERGTKGADTQYF. Based on the CDR3 plus reference TRBV7-6 and TRBJ2-3, the full variable domain is GAGVSQSPRYKVTKRGQDVALRCDPISGHVSLYWYRQALGQGPEFLTYFNYEAQQDKSGLPNDRFSAERPEGSISTLTIQRTEQRDSAMYRCASERGTKGADTQYFGPGTRLTVL.